Following are 12 T cell receptor beta chains from one sample sequenced in a study of blood T cell repertoires in COVID-19. Libraries were prepared by immunoSEQ multiplex PCR; TCRdb keeps only in-frame clonotypes and omits some of them. Altogether fewer than 500,000 clones are present, around 89% being singletons, with the ten largest covering roughly 4.3%. Sequenced sample: peripheral blood. Source of these receptors: a woman in her twenties or thirties with acute or convalescent COVID-19.

This chain joins TRBV27 and TRBJ1-3; 8 bases match TRBD1. CDR3 length equals 15 residues. From germline, CDR1 is MNHEY and CDR2 SMNVEV (reference sequence). Unmatched junction bases numbered 6, after V lost 6 bases and J lost 2 bases. The CDR3 loop reads CASSLGTGPGNTIYF. The CDR3 coding sequence is TGTGCCAGCAGCCTCGGGACAGGCCCTGGAAACACCATATATTTT.

This clone has just a few counts. V usage is TRBV30 and J usage is TRBJ1-2; 7 nucleotides line up with TRBD1. The CDR3 totals 12 residues. CDR1 and CDR2 from the germline V gene are GTSNPN and SVGIG (reference sequence). CDR3 DNA sequence: TGTGCTTCCCAGACAGGGTACTATGGCTACACCTTC. Its protein is CASQTGYYGYTF.

In regard to this clone: The sample carries other DNA sequences with the same CDR3. The V and J genes are TRBV24-1 and TRBJ2-5, with no clear D. V was cut by 4 bases and J by 1 base, with 9 bases left in between. Germline V gene data show CDR1 as KGHDR and CDR2 as SFDVKD. The CDR3 is 14 residues long. CDR3 loop: CATSDPRVQETQYF. DNA for the CDR3: TGTGCCACCAGTGACCCAAGAGTCCAAGAGACCCAGTACTTC.

This rearrangement joins TRBV5-1 to TRBJ2-1, with D hard to call. The CDR3 is 14 amino acids. The ends were cut back, 1 base at V and 13 bases at J, with 18 bases in the middle. Germline V gene sequence: CDR1 SGHRS, CDR2 YFSETQ. As DNA, the CDR3 is TGCGCCAGCAGCTTGTCCTCCCCCGCACAGTTCCAGTTCTTC. It yields the protein CASSLSSPAQFQFF.

This chain joins TRBV11-2 and TRBJ2-4, with TRBD1 matching over 11 bases. In germline, CDR1 is SGHAT, CDR2 FQNNGV. The CDR3 is 17 amino acids. V was clipped by 5 bases and J by 1 base; unmatched bases: 7. CDR3 residues: CASSGERTGGAKNIQYF. The CDR3 region has the DNA TGTGCCAGCAGCGGTGAGAGGACAGGGGGCGCCAAAAACATTCAGTACTTC.

The genes are TRBV5-1 and TRBJ2-5; the match to TRBD1 covers 8 bases. The ends lost 0 bases at V and 10 bases at J; junction bases unmatched: 5. The CDR3 extends over 13 amino acids. The germline V gene has CDR1 SGHRS and CDR2 YFSETQ. The CDR3 region has the DNA TGCGCCAGCAGCTTGGGGACAGGGATGGACCAGTACTTC. This gives the protein CASSLGTGMDQYF.

The chain has TRBV6-5 and TRBJ1-2; tentative D call: TRBD1 (5 bases). Germline CDR1 reads MNHEY; CDR2 reads SVGAGI. CDR3 size: 16 residues. With 4 bases removed from V and 5 bases from J, the gap between germline ends came to 20 bases. As DNA, the CDR3 is TGTGCCAGCAGTTTTAGCGGGAGGGGAGCGGGGTATGGCTACACCTTC. Translation gives CASSFSGRGAGYGYTF.

A single count supports this clone. The junction and the germline gene differ at one end; a read error may be behind it. The chain has TRBV2 and TRBJ1-4; 7 positions agree with TRBD1. Germline-derived CDR1 and CDR2 are SNHLY and FYNNEI. The CDR3 consists of 14 residues. CDR3: CASNEQGLGEKLFF. For the CDR3, the DNA is TGTGCCAGCAATGAACAGGGGCTGGGGGAAAAACTGTTTTTT.

This chain joins TRBV12-5 and TRBJ2-3; TRBD1 is a possible D gene (6 bases). Germline CDR1 and CDR2: LGHNT and FRNRAP. V shed 6 bases and J shed 2 bases, with 18 bases lying between them. CDR3 length equals 16 residues. The CDR3, as DNA: TGTGCTAGTGGCACCGGACAGACGCAGTACACAGATACGCAGTATTTT. This encodes CASGTGQTQYTDTQYF.

The chain is built from TRBV6-1 and TRBJ2-7; D remains unclear. V lost 1 base to trimming and J lost 2 bases, with 9 bases between them. This CDR3 spans 14 amino acids. From germline, CDR1 is MNHNS and CDR2 SASEGT. The CDR3 sequence: CASSEGAATYEQYF. The CDR3 nucleotides read TGTGCCAGCAGTGAAGGTGCGGCTACCTACGAGCAGTACTTC.

The table lists this clone with a count of one. V and J are TRBV19 and TRBJ2-2, with TRBD1 as a possible D gene (7 bases). The CDR3 length is 17 residues. The V end was cut by 5 bases, the J end by 1 base, with 17 bases between. Germline V gene lookup returns CDR1 LNHDA and CDR2 SQIVND (reference sequence). In nucleotides, the CDR3 is TGTGCCAGTAGTTTGTTCGGGGGACAGCTGAACACCGGGGAGCTGTTTTTT. Its translation: CASSLFGGQLNTGELFF. Together with reference TRBV19 and TRBJ2-2, the CDR3 gives the full variable domain: DGGITQSPKYLFRKEGQNVTLSCEQNLNHDAMYWYRQDPGQGLRLIYYSQIVNDFQKGDIAEGYSVSREKKESFPLTVTSAQKNPTAFYLCASSLFGGQLNTGELFFGEGSRLTVL.

In regard to this clone: Other DNA sequences in the same sample also yield this CDR3. V and J are TRBV6-5 and TRBJ2-7; a possible D gene is TRBD1 (5 bases). CDR1 and CDR2 from the germline V gene are MNHEY and SVGAGI. The CDR3 sequence is 12 residues long. V lost 5 bases and J lost 3, with 8 bases in between. DNA for the CDR3: TGTGCCAGCAGTCCCCAGGGCTACGAGCAGTACTTC. This encodes CASSPQGYEQYF.